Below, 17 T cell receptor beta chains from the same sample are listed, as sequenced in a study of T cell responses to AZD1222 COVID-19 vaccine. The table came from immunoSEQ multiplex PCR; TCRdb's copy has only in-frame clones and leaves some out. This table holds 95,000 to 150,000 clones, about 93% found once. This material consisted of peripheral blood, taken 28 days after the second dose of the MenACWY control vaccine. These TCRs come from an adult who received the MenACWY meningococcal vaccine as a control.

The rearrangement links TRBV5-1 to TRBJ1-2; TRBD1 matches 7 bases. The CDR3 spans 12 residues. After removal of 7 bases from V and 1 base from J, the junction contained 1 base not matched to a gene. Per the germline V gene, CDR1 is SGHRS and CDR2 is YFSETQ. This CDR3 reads CASQGDNYGYTF. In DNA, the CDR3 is TGCGCCAGCCAGGGGGATAACTATGGCTACACCTTC.

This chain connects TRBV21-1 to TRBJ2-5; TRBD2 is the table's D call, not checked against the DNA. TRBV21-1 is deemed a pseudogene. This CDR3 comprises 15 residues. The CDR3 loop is CASSKPFGLTETQYF. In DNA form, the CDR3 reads TGTGCCAGCAGCAAACCGTTCGGGTTAACGGAGACCCAGTACTTC.

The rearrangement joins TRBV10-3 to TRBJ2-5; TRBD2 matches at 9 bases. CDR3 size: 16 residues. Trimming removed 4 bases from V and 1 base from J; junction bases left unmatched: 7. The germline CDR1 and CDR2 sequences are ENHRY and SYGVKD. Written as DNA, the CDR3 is TGTGCCATCAGTGGCGGAGTAGCGGGGGTCCAAGAGACCCAGTACTTC. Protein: CAISGGVAGVQETQYF.

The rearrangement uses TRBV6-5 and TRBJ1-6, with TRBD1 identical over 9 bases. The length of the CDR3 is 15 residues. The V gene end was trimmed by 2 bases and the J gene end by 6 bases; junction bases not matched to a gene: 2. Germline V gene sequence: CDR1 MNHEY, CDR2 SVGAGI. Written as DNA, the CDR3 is TGTGCCAGCAGTTACGACAGGGGGTCTAATTCACCCCTCCACTTT. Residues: CASSYDRGSNSPLHF.

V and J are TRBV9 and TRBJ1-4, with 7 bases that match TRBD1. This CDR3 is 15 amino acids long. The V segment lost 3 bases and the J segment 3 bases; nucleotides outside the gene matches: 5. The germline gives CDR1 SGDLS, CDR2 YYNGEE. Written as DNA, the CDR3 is TGTGCCAGCAGCGGGACAGGCGGACCTAATGAAAAACTGTTTTTT. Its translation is CASSGTGGPNEKLFF.

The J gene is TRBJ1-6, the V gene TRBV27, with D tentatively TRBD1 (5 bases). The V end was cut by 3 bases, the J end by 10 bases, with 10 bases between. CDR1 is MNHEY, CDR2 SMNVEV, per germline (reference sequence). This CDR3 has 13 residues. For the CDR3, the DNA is TGTGCCAGCAGTTTCGGGGGGGACTCACCCCTCCACTTT. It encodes CASSFGGDSPLHF.

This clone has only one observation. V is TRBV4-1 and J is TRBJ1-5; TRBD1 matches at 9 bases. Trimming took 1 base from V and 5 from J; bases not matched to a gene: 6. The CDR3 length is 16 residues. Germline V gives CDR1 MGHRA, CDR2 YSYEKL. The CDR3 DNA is TGCGCCAGCAGCCAAGTTTGGGGACAGGGTGATCAGCCCCAGCATTTT. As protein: CASSQVWGQGDQPQHF.

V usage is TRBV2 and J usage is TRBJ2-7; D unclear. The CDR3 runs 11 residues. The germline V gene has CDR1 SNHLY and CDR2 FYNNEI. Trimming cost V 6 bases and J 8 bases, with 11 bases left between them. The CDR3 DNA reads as TGTGCCAGCAGGGGCATATTAAAGCAGTACTTC. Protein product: CASRGILKQYF.

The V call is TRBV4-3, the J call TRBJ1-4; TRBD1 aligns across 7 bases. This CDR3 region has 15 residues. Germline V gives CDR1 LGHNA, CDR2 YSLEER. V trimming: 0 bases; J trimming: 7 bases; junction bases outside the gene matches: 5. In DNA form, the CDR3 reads TGCGCCAGCAGCCAAGATTACAGGGGTACTGAAAAACTGTTTTTT. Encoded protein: CASSQDYRGTEKLFF.

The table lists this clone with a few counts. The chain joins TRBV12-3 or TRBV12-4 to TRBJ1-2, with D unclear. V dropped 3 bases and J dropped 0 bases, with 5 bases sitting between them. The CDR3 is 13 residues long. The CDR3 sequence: CASSFQTNYGYTF. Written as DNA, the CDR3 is TGTGCCAGCAGTTTCCAGACTAACTATGGCTACACCTTC.

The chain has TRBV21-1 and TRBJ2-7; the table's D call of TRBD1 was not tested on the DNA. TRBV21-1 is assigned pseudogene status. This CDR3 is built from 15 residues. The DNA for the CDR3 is TGTGCCAGCAGCAACCAGGGGTCCAGCTCCTACGAGCAGTACGTC. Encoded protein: CASSNQGSSSYEQYV.

In nucleotides, the CDR3 is TGTGCCAGCAGCAAAGCCGGGACAGGGGGCTACGAGCAGTACTTC. Its protein is CASSKAGTGGYEQYF. This sequence joins TRBV28 and TRBJ2-7, with 11 bases aligning to TRBD1. The V and J ends lost 6 bases and 3 bases, in that order; junction bases with no gene match: 7. The germline V gene encodes CDR1 MDHEN and CDR2 SYDVKM. The CDR3 spans 15 residues.

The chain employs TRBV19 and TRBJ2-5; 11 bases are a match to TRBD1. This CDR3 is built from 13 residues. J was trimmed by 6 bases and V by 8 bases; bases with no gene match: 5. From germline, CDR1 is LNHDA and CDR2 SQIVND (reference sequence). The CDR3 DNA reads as TGTGCCAGTCTAGGACAGGGGGCGAAGACCCAGTACTTC. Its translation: CASLGQGAKTQYF.

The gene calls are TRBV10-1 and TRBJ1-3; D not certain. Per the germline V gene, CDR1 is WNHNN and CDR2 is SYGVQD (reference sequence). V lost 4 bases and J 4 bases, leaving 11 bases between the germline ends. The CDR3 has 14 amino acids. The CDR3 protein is CASSVSQRGNTIYF. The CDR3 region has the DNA TGCGCCAGCAGTGTAAGCCAGCGGGGAAACACCATATATTTT.

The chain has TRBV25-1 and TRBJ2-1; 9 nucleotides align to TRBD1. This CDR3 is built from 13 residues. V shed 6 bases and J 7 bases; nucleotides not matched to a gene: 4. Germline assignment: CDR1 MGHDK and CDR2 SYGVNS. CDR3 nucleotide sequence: TGTGCCAGCAGAAGAGGACAGGGGAATGAGCAGTTCTTC. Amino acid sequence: CASRRGQGNEQFF.

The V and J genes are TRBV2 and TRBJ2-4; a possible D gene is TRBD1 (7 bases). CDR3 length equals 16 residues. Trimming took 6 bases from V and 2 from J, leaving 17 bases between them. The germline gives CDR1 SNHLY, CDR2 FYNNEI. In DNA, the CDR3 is TGTGCCAGCAGCCCCAGGGGGGAAGAAACCAAAAACATTCAGTACTTC. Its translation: CASSPRGEETKNIQYF.

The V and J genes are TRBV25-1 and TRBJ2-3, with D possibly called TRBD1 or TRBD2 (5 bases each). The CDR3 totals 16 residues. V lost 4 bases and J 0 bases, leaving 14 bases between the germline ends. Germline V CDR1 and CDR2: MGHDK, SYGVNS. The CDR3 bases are TGTGCCAGCAGTGCCTGGGGCCGAGGGAGCACAGATACGCAGTATTTT. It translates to CASSAWGRGSTDTQYF.